Listed below are T cell receptor beta chains from one sample, sequenced in a study of T cells of healthy individuals. In TCRdb, the 5' RACE reads were re-called with MiXCR into one record per CDR3 protein. The sample holds roughly 76,000 distinct CDR3 sequences, approximately 5.4% seen once. These receptors were obtained from a female donor in good health. Each CDR3 is given with its conserved first and last residue. Each record gives: CDR3 protein, CDR3 DNA, V gene, J gene, clone size, D gene. D genes are given only for firm matches. Size is stated for part of the rows, as once, few or many counts, or as a class when the clone is expanded.

cdr3_aa: CASSDSGFNTGELFF
cdr3_nt: TGTGCCAGCAGTGACTCGGGGTTTAACACCGGGGAGCTGTTTTTT
v_call: TRBV6-4
j_call: TRBJ2-2
clone_size: many
d_call: .

cdr3_aa: CASSQAGVAKNIQYF
cdr3_nt: TGTGCCAGCAGCCAAGCAGGAGTAGCCAAAAACATTCAGTACTTC
v_call: TRBV14
j_call: TRBJ2-4
clone_size: few
d_call: .

cdr3_aa: CASSVGQASSYNEQFF
cdr3_nt: TGTGCCAGCAGTGTCGGACAGGCGAGCTCCTACAATGAGCAGTTCTTC
v_call: TRBV12-3/TRBV12-4
j_call: TRBJ2-1
clone_size: .
d_call: TRBD1

cdr3_aa: CASSPENTEAFF
cdr3_nt: TGTGCCAGCAGCCCTGAAAACACTGAAGCTTTCTTT
v_call: TRBV5-4
j_call: TRBJ1-1
clone_size: many
d_call: .

cdr3_aa: CASSYEGQGWQPQHF
cdr3_nt: TGTGCCAGCAGTTACGAGGGACAGGGATGGCAGCCCCAGCATTTT
v_call: TRBV6-2/TRBV6-3
j_call: TRBJ1-5
clone_size: .
d_call: TRBD1

cdr3_aa: CASSRRGWRNTGELFF
cdr3_nt: TGTGCCAGCAGTCGCAGGGGGTGGAGGAACACCGGGGAGCTGTTTTTT
v_call: TRBV28
j_call: TRBJ2-2
clone_size: many
d_call: TRBD1

cdr3_aa: CSAPRDDYNEQFF
cdr3_nt: TGCAGTGCCCCCCGGGACGACTACAATGAGCAGTTCTTC
v_call: TRBV20-1
j_call: TRBJ2-1
clone_size: many
d_call: .

cdr3_aa: CASSRDSLIGNTIYF
cdr3_nt: TGTGCCAGCAGCCGGGACTCCCTCATTGGAAACACCATATATTTT
v_call: TRBV7-2
j_call: TRBJ1-3
clone_size: .
d_call: .

cdr3_aa: CAISEGDRETQYF
cdr3_nt: TGTGCCATCAGTGAGGGGGACCGAGAGACCCAGTACTTC
v_call: TRBV10-3
j_call: TRBJ2-5
clone_size: .
d_call: .

cdr3_aa: CASSISGSSNNEQFF
cdr3_nt: TGTGCCAGCAGCATTAGCGGGAGTAGTAACAATGAGCAGTTCTTC
v_call: TRBV5-8
j_call: TRBJ2-1
clone_size: many
d_call: TRBD2

cdr3_aa: CSARVGGLAGGTDTQYF
cdr3_nt: TGCAGTGCTAGAGTAGGAGGACTAGCGGGGGGCACAGATACGCAGTATTTT
v_call: TRBV20-1
j_call: TRBJ2-3
clone_size: many
d_call: TRBD2

cdr3_aa: CASSQDRDGGMRAFF
cdr3_nt: TGCGCCAGCAGCCAAGATAGGGATGGAGGCATGAGAGCTTTCTTT
v_call: TRBV4-1
j_call: TRBJ1-1
clone_size: many
d_call: .

cdr3_aa: CASSQESGLAGDSGANVLTF
cdr3_nt: TGCGCCAGCAGCCAAGAGTCCGGGCTAGCGGGAGACTCTGGGGCCAACGTCCTGACTTTC
v_call: TRBV4-3
j_call: TRBJ2-6
clone_size: many
d_call: TRBD2

cdr3_aa: CASSSGARQETQYF
cdr3_nt: TGTGCCAGCAGCAGCGGGGCCAGGCAAGAGACCCAGTACTTC
v_call: TRBV5-4
j_call: TRBJ2-5
clone_size: many
d_call: TRBD2

cdr3_aa: CASRRLAGAYEQYF
cdr3_nt: TGCGCCAGCCGTCGGCTAGCGGGAGCCTACGAGCAGTACTTC
v_call: TRBV5-1
j_call: TRBJ2-7
clone_size: many
d_call: TRBD2

cdr3_aa: CASSLGAGGSSTDTQYF
cdr3_nt: TGTGCCAGCAGCTTAGGCGCAGGGGGTTCGAGCACAGATACGCAGTATTTT
v_call: TRBV7-2
j_call: TRBJ2-3
clone_size: many
d_call: TRBD1

cdr3_aa: CASSYRLTDPSNQPQHF
cdr3_nt: TGTGCCAGCAGTTACCGACTAACGGACCCTAGCAATCAGCCCCAGCATTTT
v_call: TRBV6-6
j_call: TRBJ1-5
clone_size: many
d_call: .

cdr3_aa: CSVRPRGSRSYEQYF
cdr3_nt: TGCAGCGTCCGTCCCCGGGGTTCCCGTTCCTACGAGCAGTACTTC
v_call: TRBV29-1
j_call: TRBJ2-7
clone_size: many
d_call: .

cdr3_aa: CASRGDFSGEQYF
cdr3_nt: TGTGCCAGCAGGGGGGACTTCAGCGGGGAGCAGTACTTC
v_call: TRBV6-2/TRBV6-3
j_call: TRBJ2-7
clone_size: many
d_call: .

cdr3_aa: CASSHLQGSVTEAFF
cdr3_nt: TGCGCCAGCAGCCACCTACAGGGGAGCGTCACTGAAGCTTTCTTT
v_call: TRBV4-1
j_call: TRBJ1-1
clone_size: many
d_call: TRBD1

cdr3_aa: CSAAQTSGSQETQYF
cdr3_nt: TGCAGTGCTGCACAGACTAGCGGGAGCCAGGAGACCCAGTACTTC
v_call: TRBV20-1
j_call: TRBJ2-5
clone_size: many
d_call: TRBD2

cdr3_aa: CASSERAASGSSYEQYF
cdr3_nt: TGTGCCAGCAGTGAAAGAGCGGCTAGCGGAAGCTCCTACGAGCAATACTTC
v_call: TRBV6-1
j_call: TRBJ2-7
clone_size: .
d_call: TRBD2

cdr3_aa: CASSQGISGANVLTF
cdr3_nt: TGCGCCAGCAGCCAAGGTATCTCTGGGGCCAACGTCCTGACTTTC
v_call: TRBV4-3
j_call: TRBJ2-6
clone_size: many
d_call: .

cdr3_aa: CASSYTDRGRRNTEAFF
cdr3_nt: TGTGCCAGCAGTTACACAGACAGGGGAAGAAGGAACACTGAAGCTTTCTTT
v_call: TRBV6-2/TRBV6-3
j_call: TRBJ1-1
clone_size: few
d_call: TRBD1

cdr3_aa: CASRPGTGVFEQYF
cdr3_nt: TGTGCCAGCAGACCCGGGACAGGGGTGTTCGAGCAGTACTTC
v_call: TRBV11-1
j_call: TRBJ2-7
clone_size: .
d_call: TRBD1

cdr3_aa: CASSPQSRAGYEQYF
cdr3_nt: TGTGCCAGCAGCCCTCAGTCCAGGGCCGGCTACGAGCAGTACTTC
v_call: TRBV7-9
j_call: TRBJ2-7
clone_size: many
d_call: .

cdr3_aa: CASSLILDSSYNEQFF
cdr3_nt: TGTGCCAGCAGTTTAATCCTCGACAGCTCCTACAATGAGCAGTTCTTC
v_call: TRBV12-3/TRBV12-4
j_call: TRBJ2-1
clone_size: many
d_call: .

cdr3_aa: CASSFDRLDEQFF
cdr3_nt: TGCGCCAGCAGCTTTGACAGGTTGGATGAGCAGTTCTTC
v_call: TRBV5-1
j_call: TRBJ2-1
clone_size: few
d_call: .

cdr3_aa: CASSLVGTGRTGELFF
cdr3_nt: TGTGCCAGCAGCTTGGTCGGGACAGGGAGGACCGGGGAGCTGTTTTTT
v_call: TRBV5-4
j_call: TRBJ2-2
clone_size: few
d_call: TRBD1

cdr3_aa: CASSQFGTSGSPEQFF
cdr3_nt: TGTGCCAGCAGCCAATTCGGGACTAGCGGGAGCCCTGAGCAGTTCTTC
v_call: TRBV4-2
j_call: TRBJ2-1
clone_size: many
d_call: TRBD2

cdr3_aa: CASSYSLDPGDPNTGELFF
cdr3_nt: TGTGCCAGCAGTTACTCCCTTGATCCAGGAGATCCGAACACCGGGGAGCTGTTTTTT
v_call: TRBV6-2/TRBV6-3
j_call: TRBJ2-2
clone_size: many
d_call: .

cdr3_aa: CSARAVDSYNSPLHF
cdr3_nt: TGCAGTGCTAGGGCGGTAGACTCCTATAATTCACCCCTCCACTTT
v_call: TRBV20-1
j_call: TRBJ1-6
clone_size: many
d_call: .

cdr3_aa: CASRYKNTEAFF
cdr3_nt: TGTGCCAGCAGGTACAAGAACACTGAAGCTTTCTTT
v_call: TRBV6-5
j_call: TRBJ1-1
clone_size: few
d_call: .

cdr3_aa: CASSPQGTIAKNIQYF
cdr3_nt: TGTGCCAGCAGCCCACAGGGTACTATAGCCAAAAACATTCAGTACTTC
v_call: TRBV11-2
j_call: TRBJ2-4
clone_size: many
d_call: .

cdr3_aa: CASSQDPGDSNQPQHF
cdr3_nt: TGCGCCAGCAGCCAAGATCCCGGGGACAGCAATCAGCCCCAGCATTTT
v_call: TRBV4-3
j_call: TRBJ1-5
clone_size: many
d_call: .

cdr3_aa: CASSLGGQGRQETQYF
cdr3_nt: TGTGCCAGCAGCTTGGGGGGGCAGGGGCGCCAAGAGACCCAGTACTTC
v_call: TRBV7-8
j_call: TRBJ2-5
clone_size: many
d_call: .

cdr3_aa: CAWSPNGNYEQYF
cdr3_nt: TGTGCCTGGAGTCCCAACGGGAACTACGAGCAGTACTTC
v_call: TRBV30
j_call: TRBJ2-7
clone_size: many
d_call: .

cdr3_aa: CASSLANRGRGETQYF
cdr3_nt: TGCGCCAGCAGCTTAGCGAACAGGGGCCGAGGAGAGACCCAGTACTTC
v_call: TRBV5-1
j_call: TRBJ2-5
clone_size: many
d_call: TRBD1

cdr3_aa: CASSWAPGANQPQHF
cdr3_nt: TGCGCCAGCAGCTGGGCGCCAGGGGCGAATCAGCCCCAGCATTTT
v_call: TRBV5-1
j_call: TRBJ1-5
clone_size: few
d_call: .

cdr3_aa: CASSYSGRASETQYF
cdr3_nt: TGTGCCAGCAGCTATAGCGGGAGGGCCTCTGAGACCCAGTACTTC
v_call: TRBV7-8
j_call: TRBJ2-5
clone_size: many
d_call: TRBD2

cdr3_aa: CASRSPTSGSSYNEQFF
cdr3_nt: TGTGCCAGCAGGTCCCCGACTAGCGGCAGCTCCTACAATGAGCAGTTCTTC
v_call: TRBV28
j_call: TRBJ2-1
clone_size: few
d_call: TRBD2

cdr3_aa: CASSLEIGELFF
cdr3_nt: TGTGCCAGCAGCTTGGAGATCGGGGAGCTGTTTTTT
v_call: TRBV5-5
j_call: TRBJ2-2
clone_size: many
d_call: .

cdr3_aa: CAISESSSYEQYF
cdr3_nt: TGTGCCATCAGTGAGTCGTCGAGCTACGAGCAGTACTTC
v_call: TRBV10-3
j_call: TRBJ2-7
clone_size: many
d_call: .

cdr3_aa: CSARWTTGPYEQYF
cdr3_nt: TGCAGTGCTAGGTGGACTACAGGGCCCTACGAGCAGTACTTC
v_call: TRBV20-1
j_call: TRBJ2-7
clone_size: many
d_call: .

cdr3_aa: CAIPYGTGYTF
cdr3_nt: TGTGCCATCCCGTATGGTACGGGCTACACCTTC
v_call: TRBV7-9
j_call: TRBJ1-2
clone_size: .
d_call: .

cdr3_aa: CATSRRGGAPYNEQFF
cdr3_nt: TGTGCCACCAGCCGACGAGGGGGGGCCCCCTACAATGAGCAGTTCTTC
v_call: TRBV24-1
j_call: TRBJ2-1
clone_size: few
d_call: .

cdr3_aa: CASSIDRGIDTQYF
cdr3_nt: TGTGCCAGCAGCATCGACAGGGGGATAGATACGCAGTATTTT
v_call: TRBV9
j_call: TRBJ2-3
clone_size: .
d_call: TRBD1

cdr3_aa: CASSLSETEAFF
cdr3_nt: TGTGCCAGCAGCTTATCGGAGACTGAAGCTTTCTTT
v_call: TRBV11-1
j_call: TRBJ1-1
clone_size: few
d_call: .

cdr3_aa: CASRGDSYGYTF
cdr3_nt: TGTGCCAGCAGAGGGGATTCCTATGGCTACACCTTC
v_call: TRBV7-9
j_call: TRBJ1-2
clone_size: many
d_call: .

cdr3_aa: CATSNGLRNQPQHF
cdr3_nt: TGTGCCACCAGTAACGGGTTACGGAATCAGCCCCAGCATTTT
v_call: TRBV24-1
j_call: TRBJ1-5
clone_size: many
d_call: .